A selection of T cell receptor beta chains follows, all from one sample in a study of beta chain features in type 1 diabetes. Profiled with immunoSEQ multiplex PCR; TCRdb holds only in-frame clones, not every one. The table records about 930,000 clones, roughly 15% of them present only once. Specimen: naive CD4+ T cells from blood. The origin of the receptors is a woman aged 18-30 years in good health. Each CDR3 is given with its conserved first and last residue. The D gene is left open where the match is weak. Only some rows state a clone size, as once, few, many or a class for expanded clones.

TRBJ2-5 | TRBV5-4 | few | TRBD2 | TGTGCCAGCAGCCCCCGCGGGGGGAGACAGACCCAGTACTTC | CASSPRGGRQTQYF
TRBJ2-2 | TRBV7-2 | - | TRBD2 | TGTGCCAGCAGCCTCAGGACTAGCGGGAGGGGAATCACCGGGGAGCTGTTTTTT | CASSLRTSGRGITGELFF
TRBJ1-4 | TRBV28 | few | TRBD1 | TGTGCCAGCACCCCGGCAGGGACAGGCGACGAAAAACTGTTTTTT | CASTPAGTGDEKLFF
TRBJ2-2 | TRBV9 | - | TRBD1 | TGTGCCAGCAGCGTCAGAACAGGGGGTAATACCGGGGAGCTGTTTTTT | CASSVRTGGNTGELFF
TRBJ2-1 | TRBV4-2 | few | - | TGTGCCAGCAGCCAAGGGCCTCTGGGCCTCAATGAGCAGTTCTTC | CASSQGPLGLNEQFF
TRBJ1-1 | TRBV5-4 | few | - | TGTGCCAGCAGCCAGACAGGAGGCACTGAAGCTTTCTTT | CASSQTGGTEAFF
TRBJ2-7 | TRBV19 | - | TRBD2 | TGTGCCAGTAGTATAACTAGCGGGTTCTCCTACGAGCAGTACTTC | CASSITSGFSYEQYF
TRBJ2-5 | TRBV7-2 | few | TRBD1 | TGTGCCAGCAGCTCTAGGGGACAGGGTTCCGTATACTTC | CASSSRGQGSVYF
TRBJ2-5 | TRBV5-4 | few | TRBD2 | TGTGCCAGCAGCTCGGCCGGGACTAGCGGGGGAGAGACCCAGTACTTC | CASSSAGTSGGETQYF
TRBJ2-7 | TRBV5-1 | few | TRBD2 | TGCGCCAGCAGCCGGACGACTAGCGGGACTTACGAGCAGTACTTC | CASSRTTSGTYEQYF
TRBJ2-1 | TRBV18 | once | - | TGTGCCAGCTCACCAGGGCTACCCTACAATGAGCAGTTCTTC | CASSPGLPYNEQFF
TRBJ2-7 | TRBV7-2 | - | - | TGTGCCAGCAGCTTATCCAGGGCTGGGGGAGAGCAGTACTTC | CASSLSRAGGEQYF
TRBJ2-3 | TRBV10-3 | - | - | TGTGCCATCTCAAGCACAGATACGCAGTATTTT | CAISSTDTQYF
TRBJ2-3 | TRBV15 | - | TRBD1 | TGTGCCACCAGCAGAGATAAGGGACAGGGGATTCAGACGGGGTCATCCGCCACAGATACGCAGTATTTT | CATSRDKGQGIQTGSSATDTQYF
TRBJ2-1 | TRBV7-2 | - | - | TGTGCCAGCAGCTTAAGTAGCGTAGAGCAGTTCTTC | CASSLSSVEQFF
TRBJ2-1 | TRBV27 | - | - | TGTGCCAGCAGTGACTTCGGCTCCTACAATGAGCAGTTCTTC | CASSDFGSYNEQFF
TRBJ2-7 | TRBV2 | few | - | TGTGCCAGCAGACCAGATCTCTACGAGCAGTACTTC | CASRPDLYEQYF
TRBJ2-5 | TRBV29-1 | - | TRBD1 | TGCAGCGTAGAACAGGGGGGAGAAGAGACCCAGTACTTC | CSVEQGGEETQYF
TRBJ2-5 | TRBV29-1 | - | TRBD2 | TGCAGCGTTGTTTTTCGGCTAGCGGGAGGTTACCAAGAGACCCAGTACTTC | CSVVFRLAGGYQETQYF
TRBJ1-4 | TRBV6-6 | - | - | TGTGCCAGCAGTGTCCGAGAGACAGGATACGAAAAACTGTTTTTT | CASSVRETGYEKLFF
TRBJ1-3 | TRBV10-3 | few | - | TGTGCCATCAGTGACCAAGGGAGGGGTACGTCTGGAAACACCATATATTTT | CAISDQGRGTSGNTIYF
TRBJ1-1 | TRBV5-1 | - | TRBD1 | TGCGCCAGCAGCTTCCAACAGGGGTGGACCACTGAAGCTTTCTTT | CASSFQQGWTTEAFF
TRBJ2-7 | TRBV11-2 | - | TRBD2 | TGTGCCAGCAGCTTAGATGGGATTGCTAGCGGTGCCTACGAGCAGTACTTC | CASSLDGIASGAYEQYF
TRBJ2-7 | TRBV28 | few | TRBD1 | TGTGCCACCGGGACAGGGCCCGCCTACGAGCAGTACTTC | CATGTGPAYEQYF
TRBJ2-1 | TRBV15 | - | - | TGTGCCACCAGCAGAGCCCGACGGGCGGTTTACAATGAGCAGTTCTTC | CATSRARRAVYNEQFF
TRBJ1-1 | TRBV29-1 | - | - | TGCAGCGCCCGGTGGGGGGAGGGTGCGGCTTTCTTT | CSARWGEGAAFF
TRBJ2-7 | TRBV5-1 | - | - | TGCGCCAGCAGCTGGACTACCGGCTTCGTGGGGGAGCAGTACTTC | CASSWTTGFVGEQYF
TRBJ2-1 | TRBV5-4 | - | - | TGTGCCAGCAGCTTGACAGGGCCCTACAATGAGCAGTTCTTC | CASSLTGPYNEQFF
TRBJ2-4 | TRBV7-2 | few | - | TGTGCCAGCAGCCATACATTGCAGGGCTCCAAAAACATTCAGTACTTC | CASSHTLQGSKNIQYF
TRBJ2-4 | TRBV18 | - | TRBD2 | TGTGCCAGCTCCCTGGGACTAGCGGGACGCGTAGCCAAAAACATTCAGTACTTC | CASSLGLAGRVAKNIQYF
TRBJ1-2 | TRBV2 | - | TRBD1 | TGTGCCAGCAGTCGTTCTGGGCGTCAGGGGGAGAAGGATGGCTACACCTTC | CASSRSGRQGEKDGYTF
TRBJ2-5 | TRBV28 | - | - | TGTGCCAGCAGTTTGGGGGGTAGGCAAGAGACCCAGTACTTC | CASSLGGRQETQYF
TRBJ2-2 | TRBV10-3 | - | TRBD2 | TGTGCCATCAGTGGGACAGCGGGAGATTCTGGCGGGGAGCTGTTTTTT | CAISGTAGDSGGELFF